The 12 T cell receptor beta chains below come from one sample, sequenced in a study of T-cell memory formation after mild COVID-19. TCRdb passed the 5' RACE reads through MiXCR, listing each CDR3 protein once. Found here are about 290,000 distinct CDR3 sequences, around a sixth of them singletons; the top ten hold 22%. The sequencing input was PBMCs or a T cell subset sorted from them (not recorded which). The receptors shown here come from a man younger than 35 who had mild COVID-19 (a few samples of this study predate the infection). Cell type and time point are not known.

This clonotype came up a few times. V and J are TRBV6-6 and TRBJ2-5, with TRBD2 identical over 8 bases. CDR1 is MNHNY, CDR2 SVGAGI, per germline (reference sequence). CDR3 length equals 15 residues. V was pared by 4 bases and J by 5 bases, with 9 bases of the junction left unmatched. CDR3 nucleotide sequence: TGTGCCAGCAGTTCGACGGGGGGGCGACTCGAGACCCAGTACTTC. Protein sequence: CASSSTGGRLETQYF.

The sample holds many counts of this clonotype. The rearrangement uses TRBV20-1 and TRBJ1-1, with TRBD1 as a possible D gene (6 bases). Germline CDR1 is DFQATT and CDR2 is SNEGSKA (reference sequence). Trimming stripped 5 bases from V and 5 bases from J, with 18 bases between. This CDR3 comprises 14 residues. The CDR3 region has the DNA TGCAGTGCTCCACTATTAACAGGGCATACTGAAGCTTTCTTT. Its translation: CSAPLLTGHTEAFF.

This clonotype appeared a few times. CDR3 residues: CASSPRGGQRGANEQFF. CDR3 in DNA: TGCGCCAGCAGCCCCCGCGGGGGTCAGCGGGGGGCAAATGAGCAGTTCTTC. The chain combines TRBV5-1 with TRBJ2-1; 9 bases are shared with TRBD2. Unmatched junction bases numbered 15, after V lost 4 bases and J lost 7 bases. The CDR3 extends over 17 amino acids. The germline CDR1 and CDR2 sequences are SGHRS and YFSETQ.

A few counts support this clonotype. The rearrangement links TRBV5-1 to TRBJ2-5, with TRBD1 identical over 9 bases. Germline trimming cut 0 bases from V and 3 bases from J; bases unmatched to any gene: 3. This CDR3 spans 15 amino acids. Per the germline V gene, CDR1 is SGHRS and CDR2 is YFSETQ. The CDR3 sequence: CASSLGGTGKETQYF. The DNA for the CDR3 is TGCGCCAGCAGCTTGGGCGGGACAGGGAAAGAGACCCAGTACTTC.

This chain connects TRBV5-5 to TRBJ1-1; TRBD1 agrees at 12 bases. Germline V gene data show CDR1 as SGHKS and CDR2 as YYEKEE (reference sequence). V lost 4 bases and J lost 4; bases outside the gene matches: 8. The CDR3 is 16 residues long. The CDR3 region has the DNA TGTGCCAGCAGCCAGGGACAGGGGGCAGAGGGCACTGAAGCTTTCTTT. This codes for CASSQGQGAEGTEAFF.

This clonotype was observed many times. This chain joins TRBV12-3 or TRBV12-4 and TRBJ2-1, with 9 positions matching TRBD1. The CDR3 sequence is 14 residues long. With V trimmed by 3 bases and J by 7 bases, 4 bases remained unmatched. CDR3 sequence reads: CASSLTGGVNEQFF. As DNA, the CDR3 is TGTGCCAGCAGTTTGACAGGGGGGGTTAATGAGCAGTTCTTC.

This clonotype was seen repeatedly, ten times or more. The V and J genes are TRBV7-2 and TRBJ2-2; D not resolved. The CDR3 is 13 amino acids. Per the germline V gene, CDR1 is SGHTA and CDR2 is FQGNSA. V was trimmed by 3 bases and J by 0 bases, leaving 2 bases between them. DNA of the CDR3: TGTGCCAGCAGCTTCACGAACACCGGGGAGCTGTTTTTT. Its translation: CASSFTNTGELFF. Using reference TRBV7-2 and TRBJ2-2 for the parts outside the CDR3, the full variable domain is GAGVSQSPSNKVTEKGKDVELRCDPISGHTALYWYRQSLGQGLEFLIYFQGNSAPDKSGLPSDRFSAERTGGSVSTLTIQRTQQEDSAVYLCASSFTNTGELFFGEGSRLTVL.

In its sample, this clonotype was seen a few times. The chain combines TRBV12-3 or TRBV12-4 with TRBJ2-3, with D possibly TRBD1 on 6 matching bases. V gave up 5 bases and J gave up 0 bases, with 9 bases separating them. This CDR3 is built from 14 residues. CDR3 amino acids: CASSQGYSTDTQYF. The CDR3 nucleotides are TGTGCCAGCAGTCAGGGGTACAGCACAGATACGCAGTATTTT.

This sequence joins TRBV12-3 or TRBV12-4 and TRBJ1-5, with D tentatively TRBD1 (6 bases). Trimming cost V 3 bases and J 1 base, with 13 bases left between them. The length of the CDR3 is 16 residues. In nucleotides, the CDR3 is TGTGCCAGCAGTTTTACAGGGTACGGGAGCAATCAGCCCCAGCATTTT. Translated: CASSFTGYGSNQPQHF.

The rearrangement uses TRBV18 and TRBJ1-4; D unresolved. CDR3 length: 13 amino acids. V was trimmed by 4 bases and J by 5 bases, leaving 8 bases between them. Germline V gene lookup returns CDR1 KGHSH and CDR2 LQKENI. The CDR3 spells CASSQQQNEKLFF. The CDR3 nucleotides are TGTGCCAGCTCACAACAGCAGAATGAAAAACTGTTTTTT.

The V gene is TRBV6-6, the J gene TRBJ1-5, with a possible D match to TRBD1 (5 bases). The V end lost 5 bases, the J end lost 8 bases, and 10 bases lay between the germline ends. Germline V gene sequence: CDR1 MNHNY, CDR2 SVGAGI (reference sequence). The CDR3 runs 12 residues. The CDR3 region is CASSRGMEPQHF. The CDR3 DNA is TGTGCCAGCAGTCGGGGGATGGAGCCCCAGCATTTT.

This chain uses TRBV10-3 with TRBJ1-2; the match to TRBD1 covers 7 bases. CDR3 length: 14 amino acids. J lost 8 bases, V lost 5 bases, and 11 bases had no gene match. The germline V gene has CDR1 ENHRY and CDR2 SYGVKD. The CDR3 region has the DNA TGTGCCATCAGTCCGTCGACAGGGTGGGACGGCTACACCTTC. Translating it yields CAISPSTGWDGYTF.